Listed below are T cell receptor beta chains from one sample, sequenced in a study of shared clonotypes between healthy human individuals. Profiled with immunoSEQ multiplex PCR; TCRdb holds only in-frame clones, not every one. The sample holds approximately 1,500,000 clones, nearly 99% seen once. The sample comprised naive CD4+ T cells sorted from blood. These receptors were collected from a man aged 25 to 45 in good health. CDR3s include the opening cysteine and the closing phenylalanine or tryptophan. A D gene is named only where the DNA matches it firmly.

j_call | v_call | d_call | cdr3_aa
TRBJ2-2 | TRBV19 | . | CASSIGGSNTGELFF
TRBJ2-3 | TRBV7-3 | . | CASSSASTDTQYF
TRBJ2-7 | TRBV18 | TRBD2 | CASSPGGFGEQYF
TRBJ2-7 | TRBV15 | TRBD1 | CATSEGQGRGYEQYF
TRBJ2-2 | TRBV7-6 | . | CASSRTPTGELFF
TRBJ2-7 | TRBV15 | TRBD1 | CATSEERPQSHRGRDYEQYF
TRBJ2-1 | TRBV19 | . | CASSIWENEQFF
TRBJ1-2 | TRBV5-6 | TRBD1 | CASRYGQVYGYTF
TRBJ2-7 | TRBV7-9 | TRBD2 | CASSWGGRENSYEQYF
TRBJ1-2 | TRBV23-1 | TRBD1 | CASTMTGGATGYTF
TRBJ1-4 | TRBV5-4 | TRBD1 | CASSSGTGGEKLFF
TRBJ2-7 | TRBV11-2 | . | CASRLGPYSYEQYF
TRBJ2-7 | TRBV6-1 | . | CASSKNGRGEEQYF
TRBJ1-3 | TRBV28 | . | CASSSSGAVRNTIYF
TRBJ2-7 | TRBV6-5 | . | CASSYRPSNSYEQYF
TRBJ2-3 | TRBV4-1 | . | CASSQVGGPSTDTQYF
TRBJ2-7 | TRBV29-1 | TRBD1 | CSVRRGTGSYEQYF
TRBJ2-7 | TRBV5-1 | . | CASSPRTPGYEQYF
TRBJ1-5 | TRBV19 | TRBD1 | CASRRGGWGYSNQPQHF
TRBJ2-2 | TRBV19 | . | CASNNLLGLSANTGELFF
TRBJ2-7 | TRBV19 | . | CASRMNPTTYEQYF
TRBJ2-7 | TRBV9 | . | CASSQKRETYFYEQYF